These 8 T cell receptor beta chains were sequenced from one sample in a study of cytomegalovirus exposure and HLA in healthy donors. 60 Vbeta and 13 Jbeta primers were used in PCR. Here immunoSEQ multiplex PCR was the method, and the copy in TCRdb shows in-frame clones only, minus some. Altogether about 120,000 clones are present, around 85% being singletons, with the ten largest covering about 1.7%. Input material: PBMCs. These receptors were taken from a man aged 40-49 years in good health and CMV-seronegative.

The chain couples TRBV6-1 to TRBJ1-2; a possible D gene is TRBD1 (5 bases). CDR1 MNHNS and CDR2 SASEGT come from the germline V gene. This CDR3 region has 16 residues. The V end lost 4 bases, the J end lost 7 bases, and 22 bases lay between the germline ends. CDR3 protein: CASSGPGTGGFVGYTF. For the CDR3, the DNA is TGTGCCAGCAGTGGGCCCGGGACTGGGGGTTTTGTTGGCTACACCTTC.

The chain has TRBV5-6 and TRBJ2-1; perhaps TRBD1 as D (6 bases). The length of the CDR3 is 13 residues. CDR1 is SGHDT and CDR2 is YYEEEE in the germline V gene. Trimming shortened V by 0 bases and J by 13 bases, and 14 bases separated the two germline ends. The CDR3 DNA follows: TGTGCCAGCAGCTTGGCCTCAGGGGATGGTCAGTTCTTC. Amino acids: CASSLASGDGQFF.

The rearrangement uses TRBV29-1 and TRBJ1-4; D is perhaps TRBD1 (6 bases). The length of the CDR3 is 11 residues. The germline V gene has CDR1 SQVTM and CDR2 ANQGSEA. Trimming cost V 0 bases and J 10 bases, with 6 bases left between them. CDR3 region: CSVEEGAKLFF. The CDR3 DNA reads TGCAGCGTTGAAGAGGGGGCAAAACTGTTTTTT.

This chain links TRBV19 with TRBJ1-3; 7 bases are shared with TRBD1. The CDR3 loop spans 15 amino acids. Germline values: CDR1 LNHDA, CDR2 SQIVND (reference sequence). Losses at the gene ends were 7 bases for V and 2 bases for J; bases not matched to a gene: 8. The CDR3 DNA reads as TGTGCCAGTATCCCGACAGGGAGAGCTGGAAACACCATATATTTT. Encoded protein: CASIPTGRAGNTIYF. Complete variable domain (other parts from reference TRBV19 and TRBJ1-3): DGGITQSPKYLFRKEGQNVTLSCEQNLNHDAMYWYRQDPGQGLRLIYYSQIVNDFQKGDIAEGYSVSREKKESFPLTVTSAQKNPTAFYLCASIPTGRAGNTIYFGEGSWLTVV.

The CDR3 region is CASGGFSTDTQYF. CDR3 sequence (DNA): TGTGCCAGCGGCGGATTCAGCACAGATACGCAGTATTTT. The chain links TRBV6-5 to TRBJ2-3; D remains unclear. V shed 8 bases and J shed 0 bases, with 9 bases lying between them. This CDR3 is built from 13 residues. Germline lookup yields CDR1 MNHEY and CDR2 SVGAGI.

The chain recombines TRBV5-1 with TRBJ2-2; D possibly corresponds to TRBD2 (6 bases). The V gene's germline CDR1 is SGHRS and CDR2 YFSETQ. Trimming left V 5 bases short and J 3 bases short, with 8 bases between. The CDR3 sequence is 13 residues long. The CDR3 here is CASSREYTGELFF. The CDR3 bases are TGCGCCAGCAGTCGGGAGTACACCGGGGAGCTGTTTTTT.

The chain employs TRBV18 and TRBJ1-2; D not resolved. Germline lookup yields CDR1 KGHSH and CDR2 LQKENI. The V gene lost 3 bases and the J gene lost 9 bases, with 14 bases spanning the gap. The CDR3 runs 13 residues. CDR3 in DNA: TGTGCCAGCTCACCCCGGGCGGAGGTGAGCTACACCTTC. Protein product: CASSPRAEVSYTF.

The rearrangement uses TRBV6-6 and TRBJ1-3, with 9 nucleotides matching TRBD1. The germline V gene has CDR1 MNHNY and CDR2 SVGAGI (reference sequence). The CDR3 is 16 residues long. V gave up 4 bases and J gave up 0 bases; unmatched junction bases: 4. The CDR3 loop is CASSWDRANSGNTIYF. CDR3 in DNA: TGTGCCAGCAGTTGGGACAGGGCGAACTCTGGAAACACCATATATTTT.